These 6 T cell receptor beta chains originate from one sample sequenced in a study of cytomegalovirus exposure and HLA in healthy donors. The PCR employed 60 Vbeta primers together with 13 Jbeta primers. Some clones are missing from TCRdb's copy, which holds only in-frame ones; the method was immunoSEQ multiplex PCR. In the table there are about 150,000 clones, 70% to 85% of which are singletons. The sequenced sample consisted of PBMCs. These receptors were obtained from a woman between 45 and 65 years old in good health and CMV-seropositive.

The chain combines TRBV9 with TRBJ1-6; D not certain. Germline V CDR1 and CDR2: SGDLS, YYNGEE. The length of the CDR3 is 14 residues. Between the trimmed V and J ends, which lost 0 bases and 7 bases, there was a span of 8 bases. For the CDR3, the DNA is TGTGCCAGCAGCGTAGATGTCAGAAATTCACCCCTCCACTTT. The encoded protein is CASSVDVRNSPLHF.

This CDR3 is CASSSPGQWNYGYTF. The CDR3 nucleotides are TGTGCCAGCAGTTCCCCGGGACAGTGGAACTATGGCTACACCTTC. J is TRBJ1-2 and V is TRBV6-5; 7 bases agree with TRBD1. Trimming removed 4 bases from V and 2 bases from J; junction bases left unmatched: 7. This CDR3 contains 15 residues. CDR1 and CDR2 from the germline V gene are MNHEY and SVGAGI.

The gene calls are TRBV30 and TRBJ1-5, with 9 positions matching TRBD1. The trim removed 0 bases at V and 0 bases at J, leaving 6 bases unmatched. Germline assignment: CDR1 GTSNPN and CDR2 SVGIG (reference sequence). The CDR3 loop spans 17 amino acids. The CDR3 bases are TGTGCCTGGAGTGTGAACAGGGGGCGAAATAGCAATCAGCCCCAGCATTTT. Protein sequence: CAWSVNRGRNSNQPQHF.

J is TRBJ2-7 and V is TRBV28; 8 bases are shared with TRBD1. The CDR3 is 15 amino acids. Germline CDR1 and CDR2: MDHEN and SYDVKM. The junction had 11 bases not matched to a gene; V was cut back by 4 bases and J by 6 bases. The CDR3 sequence: CASSSGGTGFREQYF. CDR3 sequence (DNA): TGTGCCAGCAGTTCGGGCGGGACAGGTTTCCGCGAGCAGTACTTC. The full variable domain, in which reference TRBV28 and TRBJ2-7 provide the parts outside the CDR3, is DVKVTQSSRYLVKRTGEKVFLECVQDMDHENMFWYRQDPGLGLRLIYFSYDVKMKEKGDIPEGYSVSREKKERFSLILESASTNQTSMYLCASSSGGTGFREQYFGPGTRLTVT.

The chain combines TRBV9 with TRBJ1-6; the D is unclear. V was cut by 0 bases and J by 5 bases, with 6 bases left in between. The CDR3 is 14 residues long. Germline CDR1 SGDLS, CDR2 YYNGEE. CDR3 protein: CASSVGGNNSPLHF. The CDR3 DNA sequence: TGTGCCAGCAGCGTAGGAGGGAATAATTCACCCCTCCACTTT.

The genes are TRBV18 and TRBJ2-1; D unresolved. The germline V and J ends were trimmed by 3 bases and 0 bases, with 9 bases remaining between them. In germline, CDR1 is KGHSH, CDR2 LQKENI. This CDR3 is built from 15 residues. The CDR3 sequence: CASSPISGSYNEQFF. The DNA for the CDR3 is TGTGCCAGCTCACCGATTAGTGGCTCCTACAATGAGCAGTTCTTC.